This T cell receptor (beta chain) was identified during a study of type 1 and type 2 diabetes patients listed by TCRdb under 2016. Broadly, across the study: Roughly ten type 1 diabetes patients, a few type 2 diabetes patients and about six nondiabetic controls, all recruited in China, made up the cohort. Across the study, CD4+ and CD8+ T cells were positively selected from PBMCs by means of CD4 or CD8 MicroBeads on MACS columns. A total of under 25,000,000 paired-end reads were generated across the whole study. TCRbeta repertoires were profiled by high-throughput sequencing in the study to compare type 1 diabetes, type 2 diabetes and nondiabetic individuals. Type 2 diabetes patients were included as a disease comparison group for the type 1 diabetes patients. Similar V gene usage was observed when approximately 19-cycle and roughly 25-cycle amplification were compared, suggesting similar primer efficiencies and random PCR bias. Sequencing of the TCRbeta libraries was paired-end and was performed on Illumina HiSeq 2000 or MiSeq instruments.

To note about this clonotype: What antigen it recognizes has not been identified. Nothing much larger sits one base from this clone, and base qualities are not available.

This sample was sequenced with an Illumina MiSeq. TCRbeta CDR3 amplification used genomic DNA from the sorted T cell subsets as template. The TCRbeta CDR3 region was amplified by multiplex PCR with 30 forward and 13 reverse primers. PCR products were purified with AMPure XP beads, after which indices and adaptors were added in a second 25-cycle PCR. Before sequencing, the libraries were purified from gel with the QIAquick Gel Extraction Kit. As for the original processing: FLASH was used to merge paired-end reads, and IgBLAST was used to align the merged reads to IMGT V, D and J germline references. Reads with below 70% alignment identity to germline references were discarded, and about 10 million reads were retained study-wide. IMGT definitions were followed to assign CDR3 boundaries, reading frame and productivity. Highly-expanded clones were defined as clones at or above 1% of reads, and diversity was measured by normalized Shannon entropy. Group differences in Shannon entropy were tested with unpaired two-tailed t-tests. TCRdb handled the public reads itself, with Q25 trimming in fastp and clone calling in MiXCR, and kept productive beta chains. Duplicate CDR3 protein sequences are folded into a single record with the most common DNA and genes. Clone size and V and J calls follow TCRdb, not the original study. The sample table lists some 250,000 distinct CDR3 sequences, more than 45% of them with a count of one. The biggest ten clones account for about an eighth of the sample.

Beyond this particular receptor, the publication reports: High diversity was shown by type 2 diabetes repertoires, and the diversity was significantly greater than that of type 1 diabetes repertoires in both CD4+ and CD8+ T cells. Type 2 diabetes and control samples had highly correlated V and J gene usage patterns, with an average between-sample correlation of roughly 0.97. The study groups were not matched for age and gender, which could bias interpretation. Because only a limited number of T2D and control samples were sequenced, some T1D-only HECs might also appear in more T2D or control samples. Only a few highly-expanded CD4+ clones (median one) were found in type 2 diabetes patients, and these clones made up a median around 4.1% of reads.

The germline V gene gives CDR1 as SNHLY and CDR2 as FYNNEI. Clipping removes 5 bases from V and 9 bases from J, with 6 as the unmatched junction base count. CDR3 length: 14 amino acids, cysteine to phenylalanine. Solely the CDR3 DNA is kept, with 42 bases framed from the first base. Every diabetic patient fulfilled standard classification criteria for type 1 or type 2 diabetes, and glucose and C-peptide were evaluated using WHO-recommended methods. Donors with other autoimmune diseases or infections within the previous four weeks were excluded from participation. Approximately 9 milliliters of peripheral blood were collected from each participant. LymphoPrep density separation was used to isolate PBMCs.

The receptor was isolated from a man between 18 and 35 years old with type 2 diabetes. The specimen was peripheral blood mononuclear cells (PBMCs). This receptor chain uses TRBV2 and TRBJ2-1; TRBD2 matches 11 bases in the middle. Read as DNA, the sequence is TGTGCCAGCAGTCCCGGACTAGCGGGTATTGAGCAGTTCTTC. It specifies CASSPGLAGIEQFF.